The clone carrying this T cell receptor (beta chain) appeared a few times. Using its own MiXCR run on the 5' RACE reads, TCRdb lists one record per CDR3 protein. The data hold under 250,000 distinct CDR3 sequences, with approximately 3% observed a single time. The data derive from a study of T cells after yellow fever vaccination. With 8 bases removed from V and 3 bases from J, the gap between germline ends came to 8 bases. Germline V gene data show CDR1 as SGHAT and CDR2 as FQNNGV. The CDR3 consists of 13 residues. This sequence joins TRBV11-2 and TRBJ1-6, with D perhaps matching TRBD1 (6 bases). Sequencing used CD4+ T cells sorted from PBMCs, obtained 10 days after the yellow fever booster vaccination. The origin of this receptor is a man younger than 35 who received the YFV17D yellow fever vaccine. DNA for the CDR3: TGTGCCAGCCGGGGACACTATAATTCACCCCTCCACTTT. Translating gives CASRGHYNSPLHF.